This is a list of T cell receptor beta chains from one sample in a study of T cell responses to AZD1222 COVID-19 vaccine. TCRdb's table, derived via immunoSEQ multiplex PCR, lists solely in-frame clones and lacks some. Of roughly 100,000 clones in the sample, around 89% were seen once. This material consisted of peripheral blood, taken on day 0 of AZD1222 vaccination. These receptors all come from an adult in good health. Both conserved end residues are part of each CDR3. D genes are given only for firm matches. Not every row has a clone size; where given, it reads once, few, many or a size class.

V gene: TRBV6-5; clone size: -; D gene: -; J gene: TRBJ2-3; CDR3 protein: CASRPPGVRTDTQYF; CDR3 DNA: TGTGCCAGCAGACCCCCAGGGGTTAGAACAGATACGCAGTATTTT
V gene: TRBV29-1; clone size: -; D gene: -; J gene: TRBJ2-7; CDR3 protein: CSVESGTSYEQYF; CDR3 DNA: TGCAGCGTTGAATCAGGGACCTCCTACGAGCAGTACTTC
V gene: TRBV7-7; clone size: -; D gene: -; J gene: TRBJ2-2; CDR3 protein: CASSLGSPRGGELFF; CDR3 DNA: TGTGCTAGCAGCTTGGGGAGCCCTCGAGGCGGGGAGCTGTTTTTT
V gene: TRBV21-1; clone size: -; D gene: -; J gene: TRBJ1-5; CDR3 protein: CASSKMSMGRQGAGNQPQHF; CDR3 DNA: TGTGCCAGCAGCAAAATGAGTATGGGTCGGCAGGGGGCTGGCAATCAGCCCCAGCATTTT
V gene: TRBV29-1; clone size: -; D gene: -; J gene: TRBJ1-1; CDR3 protein: CSSLLQGRAFF; CDR3 DNA: TGCAGCTCCCTGCTACAGGGACGAGCTTTCTTT
V gene: TRBV5-6; clone size: -; D gene: -; J gene: TRBJ2-3; CDR3 protein: CASSVTDTQYF; CDR3 DNA: TGTGCCAGCAGCGTCACAGATACGCAGTATTTT
V gene: TRBV5-4; clone size: -; D gene: TRBD2; J gene: TRBJ2-3; CDR3 protein: CASSPTSGGAGDTQYF; CDR3 DNA: TGTGCCAGCAGCCCCACTAGCGGGGGGGCCGGGGATACGCAGTATTTT
V gene: TRBV5-4; clone size: -; D gene: -; J gene: TRBJ1-4; CDR3 protein: CASSFPRDGNEKLFF; CDR3 DNA: TGTGCCAGCAGCTTTCCACGGGACGGTAATGAAAAACTGTTTTTT
V gene: TRBV28; clone size: once; D gene: TRBD1; J gene: TRBJ1-5; CDR3 protein: CASSAGNRGLQPQHF; CDR3 DNA: TGTGCCAGCAGCGCGGGGAACAGGGGGCTTCAGCCCCAGCATTTT
V gene: TRBV25-1; clone size: -; D gene: -; J gene: TRBJ2-7; CDR3 protein: CASSVWGSGEQYF; CDR3 DNA: TGTGCCAGCAGTGTTTGGGGGTCGGGGGAGCAGTACTTC
V gene: TRBV10-3; clone size: once; D gene: -; J gene: TRBJ1-2; CDR3 protein: CAISEGGGAYGYTF; CDR3 DNA: TGTGCCATTTCAGAGGGGGGGGGCGCCTATGGCTACACCTTC
V gene: TRBV6-5; clone size: -; D gene: -; J gene: TRBJ1-5; CDR3 protein: CASSIDGHQPQHF; CDR3 DNA: TGTGCCAGCTCGATAGATGGTCATCAGCCCCAGCATTTT
V gene: TRBV18; clone size: -; D gene: TRBD2; J gene: TRBJ2-3; CDR3 protein: CASSPPGGAKDTQYF; CDR3 DNA: TGTGCCAGCTCACCGCCCGGGGGGGCGAAAGATACGCAGTATTTT
V gene: TRBV28; clone size: -; D gene: TRBD2; J gene: TRBJ2-7; CDR3 protein: CASSSVMGLAGVSYEQYF; CDR3 DNA: TGTGCCAGCAGTTCCGTGATGGGACTAGCGGGGGTTTCCTACGAGCAGTACTTC
V gene: TRBV7-9; clone size: -; D gene: -; J gene: TRBJ1-1; CDR3 protein: CASSLVMNTEAFF; CDR3 DNA: TGTGCCAGCAGCTTAGTTATGAACACTGAAGCTTTCTTT
V gene: TRBV19; clone size: -; D gene: TRBD1; J gene: TRBJ2-7; CDR3 protein: CASSGRDRTYEQYF; CDR3 DNA: TGTGCCAGTAGTGGCCGGGACAGAACCTACGAGCAGTACTTC
V gene: TRBV30; clone size: -; D gene: TRBD1; J gene: TRBJ2-7; CDR3 protein: CAWADRRSSYEQYF; CDR3 DNA: TGTGCCTGGGCGGACAGGAGGAGCTCCTACGAGCAGTACTTC
V gene: TRBV7-3; clone size: -; D gene: -; J gene: TRBJ2-1; CDR3 protein: CASSLWGPSEQFF; CDR3 DNA: TGTGCCAGCAGCTTATGGGGTCCTAGTGAGCAGTTCTTC
V gene: TRBV10-3; clone size: once; D gene: -; J gene: TRBJ2-3; CDR3 protein: CAIRGPSVVDTQYF; CDR3 DNA: TGTGCCATCAGGGGCCCTAGCGTGGTGGATACGCAGTATTTT
V gene: TRBV7-2; clone size: -; D gene: TRBD1; J gene: TRBJ1-2; CDR3 protein: CASSLATTGLGTF; CDR3 DNA: TGTGCCAGCAGCTTAGCTACGACAGGGCTGGGGACCTTC
V gene: TRBV6-2/TRBV6-3; clone size: -; D gene: -; J gene: TRBJ1-5; CDR3 protein: CASSYGWGLDQPQHF; CDR3 DNA: TGTGCCAGCAGTTACGGCTGGGGGCTGGATCAGCCCCAGCATTTT
V gene: TRBV30; clone size: -; D gene: TRBD2; J gene: TRBJ2-7; CDR3 protein: CAWSDASGGAEHEQYF; CDR3 DNA: TGTGCCTGGAGTGACGCTAGCGGGGGGGCAGAGCACGAGCAGTACTTC
V gene: TRBV5-1; clone size: -; D gene: TRBD2; J gene: TRBJ2-2; CDR3 protein: CASSLFAGGPDTGELFF; CDR3 DNA: TGCGCCAGCAGCTTGTTCGCGGGGGGGCCGGACACCGGGGAGCTGTTTTTT
V gene: TRBV28; clone size: -; D gene: TRBD1; J gene: TRBJ1-5; CDR3 protein: CASSLGRGPSDQPQHF; CDR3 DNA: TGTGCCAGCAGTTTAGGCAGGGGGCCGTCGGATCAGCCCCAGCATTTT
V gene: TRBV12-5; clone size: -; D gene: -; J gene: TRBJ2-3; CDR3 protein: CASGFRLHSTDTQYF; CDR3 DNA: TGTGCTAGTGGTTTCCGACTGCATAGCACAGATACGCAGTATTTT
V gene: TRBV29-1; clone size: -; D gene: -; J gene: TRBJ1-2; CDR3 protein: CSVEGGTKNYGYTF; CDR3 DNA: TGCAGCGTTGAAGGCGGCACGAAAAACTATGGCTACACCTTC
V gene: TRBV6-2/TRBV6-3; clone size: -; D gene: TRBD1; J gene: TRBJ1-4; CDR3 protein: CASSKGPGDRVSREKLFF; CDR3 DNA: TGTGCCAGCAGTAAGGGGCCCGGGGACAGGGTCTCGAGGGAAAAACTGTTTTTT
V gene: TRBV7-4; clone size: -; D gene: TRBD1; J gene: TRBJ2-7; CDR3 protein: CASSLEDREYEQYF; CDR3 DNA: TGTGCCAGCAGCTTAGAGGACAGGGAGTACGAGCAGTACTTC
V gene: TRBV5-5; clone size: -; D gene: TRBD1; J gene: TRBJ1-2; CDR3 protein: CASRRMTGSDGYTF; CDR3 DNA: TGTGCCAGCAGACGTATGACAGGGTCGGATGGCTACACCTTC
V gene: TRBV2; clone size: -; D gene: TRBD1; J gene: TRBJ1-6; CDR3 protein: CASSQGASYNSPLHF; CDR3 DNA: TGTGCCAGCAGTCAGGGGGCATCCTATAATTCACCCCTCCACTTT
V gene: TRBV30; clone size: -; D gene: TRBD2; J gene: TRBJ2-3; CDR3 protein: CACALTGGGADTQYF; CDR3 DNA: TGTGCCTGCGCCCTGACTGGCGGGGGGGCAGATACGCAGTATTTT
V gene: TRBV5-5; clone size: -; D gene: TRBD1; J gene: TRBJ2-5; CDR3 protein: CASSAQGAFLQETQYF; CDR3 DNA: TGTGCCAGCAGCGCTCAGGGGGCATTTCTCCAAGAGACCCAGTACTTC
V gene: TRBV2; clone size: -; D gene: -; J gene: TRBJ1-4; CDR3 protein: CASSPAQSGRKLFF; CDR3 DNA: TGTGCCAGCAGCCCTGCTCAATCGGGGCGCAAACTGTTTTTT
V gene: TRBV6-5; clone size: -; D gene: -; J gene: TRBJ2-7; CDR3 protein: CASIRNPRVSYEQYF; CDR3 DNA: TGTGCCAGCATTAGGAACCCCAGGGTATCCTACGAGCAGTACTTC
V gene: TRBV7-8; clone size: -; D gene: -; J gene: TRBJ2-5; CDR3 protein: CASSPQGETQYF; CDR3 DNA: TGTGCCAGCAGCCCACAGGGTGAGACCCAGTACTTC
V gene: TRBV5-6; clone size: -; D gene: -; J gene: TRBJ1-1; CDR3 protein: CASSLISSEAFF; CDR3 DNA: TGTGCCAGCAGCTTAATTAGCTCTGAAGCTTTCTTT
V gene: TRBV6-1; clone size: -; D gene: -; J gene: TRBJ1-6; CDR3 protein: CASSEAPRRLNSPLHF; CDR3 DNA: TGTGCCAGCAGTGAAGCCCCTAGAAGACTGAATTCACCCCTCCACTTT
V gene: TRBV25-1; clone size: -; D gene: TRBD1; J gene: TRBJ1-1; CDR3 protein: CASSRDSGYEAFF; CDR3 DNA: TGTGCCAGCAGTAGGGACAGTGGATATGAAGCTTTCTTT
V gene: TRBV7-9; clone size: -; D gene: TRBD1; J gene: TRBJ1-6; CDR3 protein: CASSLKGQGNSPLHF; CDR3 DNA: TGTGCCAGCAGCTTAAAGGGACAGGGGAATTCACCCCTCCACTTT
V gene: TRBV6-4; clone size: -; D gene: -; J gene: TRBJ2-2; CDR3 protein: CASSVQGGGGHGELFF; CDR3 DNA: TGTGCCAGCAGTGTACAGGGTGGAGGTGGTCACGGGGAGCTGTTTTTT
V gene: TRBV2; clone size: -; D gene: -; J gene: TRBJ1-2; CDR3 protein: CASSPDRNNYGYTF; CDR3 DNA: TGTGCCAGCAGTCCCGACAGGAATAACTATGGCTACACCTTC
V gene: TRBV5-4; clone size: once; D gene: -; J gene: TRBJ2-7; CDR3 protein: CASSPRDGYYEQYF; CDR3 DNA: TGTGCCAGCAGCCCCCGGGACGGGTACTACGAGCAGTACTTC
V gene: TRBV3-1/TRBV3-2; clone size: few; D gene: -; J gene: TRBJ1-1; CDR3 protein: CASSPPGGLNTEAFF; CDR3 DNA: TGTGCCAGCAGCCCCCCGGGGGGGTTGAACACTGAAGCTTTCTTT
V gene: TRBV5-4; clone size: -; D gene: -; J gene: TRBJ2-2; CDR3 protein: CASSPRQTHDTGELFF; CDR3 DNA: TGTGCCAGCAGCCCTAGACAGACACATGACACCGGGGAGCTGTTTTTT
V gene: TRBV11-2; clone size: -; D gene: -; J gene: TRBJ1-5; CDR3 protein: CASSLAGGNQPQHF; CDR3 DNA: TGTGCCAGCAGTCTAGCGGGGGGCAATCAGCCCCAGCATTTT
V gene: TRBV6-6; clone size: -; D gene: -; J gene: TRBJ1-4; CDR3 protein: CASSYSEGWTNEKLFF; CDR3 DNA: TGTGCCAGCAGTTACTCGGAGGGTTGGACTAATGAAAAACTGTTTTTT
V gene: TRBV2; clone size: -; D gene: -; J gene: TRBJ1-5; CDR3 protein: CASSTQGNQPQHF; CDR3 DNA: TGTGCCAGCAGTACACAGGGTAACCAGCCCCAGCATTTT
V gene: TRBV27; clone size: -; D gene: -; J gene: TRBJ2-7; CDR3 protein: CASSLWGNEQYF; CDR3 DNA: TGTGCCAGCAGTTTATGGGGGAACGAGCAGTACTTC
V gene: TRBV4-1; clone size: -; D gene: TRBD1; J gene: TRBJ1-2; CDR3 protein: CASSQPDRGDYGYTF; CDR3 DNA: TGCGCCAGCAGCCAGCCGGACAGGGGGGACTATGGCTACACCTTC
V gene: TRBV4-3; clone size: -; D gene: -; J gene: TRBJ1-4; CDR3 protein: CASSQGGGEGATNEKLFF; CDR3 DNA: TGCGCCAGCAGCCAAGGGGGCGGGGAAGGTGCAACTAATGAAAAACTGTTTTTT
V gene: TRBV11-3; clone size: -; D gene: -; J gene: TRBJ2-2; CDR3 protein: CASSLQGTNTGELFF; CDR3 DNA: TGTGCCAGCAGCTTGCAGGGTACGAACACCGGGGAGCTGTTTTTT
V gene: TRBV5-1; clone size: -; D gene: -; J gene: TRBJ1-3; CDR3 protein: CASSPSRGANTIYF; CDR3 DNA: TGCGCCAGCAGCCCCTCGAGGGGGGCTAACACCATATATTTT
V gene: TRBV4-2; clone size: -; D gene: TRBD1; J gene: TRBJ2-2; CDR3 protein: CASSQDRGPGELFF; CDR3 DNA: TGTGCCAGCAGCCAAGACAGGGGGCCCGGGGAGCTGTTTTTT
V gene: TRBV19; clone size: -; D gene: -; J gene: TRBJ2-7; CDR3 protein: CASSIRRGHYEQYF; CDR3 DNA: TGTGCCAGTAGTATCCGCAGGGGCCACTACGAGCAGTACTTC
V gene: TRBV2; clone size: -; D gene: TRBD1; J gene: TRBJ1-2; CDR3 protein: CASSGSGTGGVGGYTF; CDR3 DNA: TGTGCCAGCAGTGGATCCGGGACAGGGGGCGTGGGTGGCTACACCTTC
V gene: TRBV29-1; clone size: -; D gene: TRBD2; J gene: TRBJ2-5; CDR3 protein: CSVEVRLAETQYF; CDR3 DNA: TGCAGCGTTGAAGTAAGACTAGCGGAGACCCAGTACTTC